A single T cell receptor (beta chain) is shown here with its context. The germline V gene encodes CDR1 SNHLY and CDR2 FYNNEI. The CDR3 is 18 residues long. V lost 7 bases and J lost 0; bases outside the gene matches: 11. The source material, RNA transcripts, was used to amplify TCR beta CDR3 regions. First-round RT-PCR of the TCR CDR3 relied on the HTBI primer set. Each CDR3 protein is one row after TCRdb ran MiXCR on the multiplex PCR reads. Here the sample spans about 400,000 distinct CDR3 sequences, about 15% being singletons. The data belong to a study of T cells in Graves' hyperthyroidism and ophthalmopathy. About the study: Peripheral blood collection took place at initial diagnosis, before any treatment.

In patients aged 18 to 65, hyperthyroidism was newly diagnosed, with duration under 2 months. Fresh peripheral blood, around 9.3 ml, was the source of the PBMCs. Material: blood. This rearrangement joins TRBV2 to TRBJ2-6, with 8 bases that match TRBD1. The sequence came from a woman between 18 and 29 years old with Graves' hyperthyroidism. The CDR3 sequence: CASNPRDRIISGANVLTF. CDR3 in DNA: TGTGCCAGCAACCCGCGGGACAGGATCATCTCTGGGGCCAACGTCCTGACTTTC.